The 14 T cell receptor beta chains given below trace back to one sample, sequenced in a study of vaccination effects on CD4 cells after COVID-19. Their antigen targets remain unknown. Clones were read by immunoSEQ multiplex PCR, and TCRdb kept only the in-frame ones, dropping some. This table holds 45,000 to 60,000 clones, 65% to 80% found once. Subsequent to a culture period of more than 8 days, CD4+ T cells were isolated. Here the sequenced sample was CD4+ T cells from PBMCs cultured without peptide, taken before COVID-19 vaccination. The receptors here all came from a human donor who received a COVID-19 vaccine.

Written as DNA, the CDR3 is TGTGCCAGCAGCTTTGGAATGCCGGGACAGGGTACAGCTGAGCAGTTCTTC. Protein: CASSFGMPGQGTAEQFF. V and J are TRBV7-9 and TRBJ2-1, with 9 bases identical to TRBD1. Germline CDR1 reads SEHNR; CDR2 reads FQNEAQ (reference sequence). V lost 3 bases and J lost 9; bases outside the gene matches: 15. The CDR3 length is 17 residues.

CDR3 region: CASSLAAGTGGELFF. CDR3 coding DNA: TGCGCCAGCAGCTTGGCGGCGGGGACGGGCGGGGAGCTGTTTTTT. The V call is TRBV5-1, the J call TRBJ2-2, with a weak D call TRBD2 (6 bases). CDR3 length: 15 residues. Germline-derived CDR1 and CDR2 are SGHRS and YFSETQ. The V end lost 0 bases, the J end lost 7 bases, and 13 bases lay between the germline ends.

This clone was detected once. The chain is built from TRBV6-6 and TRBJ2-3; D unresolved. The germline V gene encodes CDR1 MNHNY and CDR2 SVGAGI (reference sequence). The CDR3 runs 12 residues. The V end lost 2 bases, the J end lost 6 bases, and 6 bases lay between the germline ends. The DNA of the CDR3 is TGTGCCAGCAGTTACGGCAGGGATACGCAGTATTTT. This gives the protein CASSYGRDTQYF.

The V and J genes are TRBV5-1 and TRBJ1-6, with 10 bases matching TRBD1. After removal of 4 bases from V and 14 bases from J, the junction contained 15 bases not matched to a gene. This CDR3 has 16 amino acids. The germline V gene encodes CDR1 SGHRS and CDR2 YFSETQ. CDR3 residues: CASSKGQGMPHRALHF. The DNA for the CDR3 is TGCGCCAGCAGCAAGGGACAGGGGATGCCTCATCGGGCCCTCCACTTT.

V usage is TRBV7-8 and J usage is TRBJ2-3; a weak D match, TRBD1 (6 bases). Per germline, CDR1 SGHVS and CDR2 FQNEAQ. V lost 5 bases and J 0 bases, leaving 12 bases between the germline ends. The CDR3 contains 15 residues. This CDR3 reads CASSPHRDSTDTQYF. CDR3 coding DNA: TGTGCCAGCAGCCCCCACAGGGATAGCACAGATACGCAGTATTTT.

The chain joins TRBV21-1 to TRBJ1-3. TRBV21-1 represents a pseudogene. This CDR3 has 14 amino acids. CDR3 region: CASSKIPPGNTIYF. DNA for the CDR3: TGTGCCAGCAGCAAAATCCCCCCCGGAAACACCATATATTTT.

The V gene is TRBV2, the J gene TRBJ2-1; TRBD1 matches 9 bases. The V gene end was trimmed by 6 bases and the J gene end by 9 bases; junction bases not matched to a gene: 3. CDR3 length: 12 amino acids. CDR1 SNHLY and CDR2 FYNNEI come from the germline V gene. CDR3 bases: TGTGCCAGCAGGGACAGGGGCCCTGAGCAGTTCTTC. Its translation: CASRDRGPEQFF.

This clone was recorded a few times. The CDR3 nucleotides are TGTGTCTGCCAACAGGGGGCAACAGATACGCAGTATTTT. It yields the protein CVCQQGATDTQYF. The V and J genes are TRBV24-1 and TRBJ2-3, with 9 bases lining up with TRBD1. Germline V gives CDR1 KGHDR, CDR2 SFDVKD. The CDR3 contains 13 residues.

The chain has TRBV4-1 and TRBJ2-5; TRBD2 matches at 10 bases. The CDR3 totals 17 residues. The germline V gene has CDR1 MGHRA and CDR2 YSYEKL. V dropped 3 bases and J dropped 2; count of bases not matched to a gene: 9. This CDR3 reads CASSQGILAGAQETQYF. The DNA of the CDR3 is TGCGCCAGCAGCCAGGGGATCCTAGCGGGGGCGCAAGAGACCCAGTACTTC.

The chain joins TRBV19 to TRBJ2-2; a possible D gene is TRBD2 (6 bases). Looked up from germline, CDR1 is LNHDA and CDR2 is SQIVND (reference sequence). The germline V and J ends were trimmed by 2 bases and 10 bases, with 23 bases remaining between them. The CDR3 is 17 amino acids. CDR3 protein: CASSINLGGGRRLELFF. The CDR3 region has the DNA TGTGCCAGTAGTATAAATCTGGGTGGGGGGAGACGGTTGGAGCTGTTTTTT.

The chain carries TRBV27 and TRBJ1-1; the D gene is possibly TRBD1 (6 bases). Per germline, CDR1 MNHEY and CDR2 SMNVEV (reference sequence). There are 13 residues in the CDR3. V was trimmed by 3 bases and J by 4 bases, leaving 9 bases between them. The CDR3 region is CASSFQGGTEAFF. CDR3 sequence (DNA): TGTGCCAGCAGTTTTCAAGGGGGCACTGAAGCTTTCTTT.

The gene calls are TRBV18 and TRBJ2-7; a possible D gene is TRBD2 (6 bases). Germline CDR1 and CDR2: KGHSH and LQKENI. This CDR3 has 13 amino acids. Deletions cut 2 bases from V and 6 bases from J, with 11 bases between. This chain's CDR3 is CASSPVGGREQYV. The CDR3 region has the DNA TGTGCCAGCTCACCAGTGGGAGGCCGCGAGCAGTACGTC.

V gene TRBV7-3 combines with J gene TRBJ2-1, with 7 bases lining up with TRBD2. V trimming: 2 bases; J trimming: 13 bases; junction bases outside the gene matches: 8. The CDR3 covers 13 residues. Germline V CDR1 and CDR2: SGHTA, FQGTGA. The DNA of the CDR3 is TGTGCCAGCAGCTTAGGGGTGGGGGGGATCCAGTTCTTC. It encodes CASSLGVGGIQFF.

The chain recombines TRBV13 with TRBJ2-5, with unresolved D. The CDR3 runs 13 residues. V was cut by 5 bases and J by 0 bases, with 7 bases left in between. CDR1 and CDR2 (germline): PRHDT, FYEKMQ (reference sequence). The CDR3 loop is CASSPSDQETQYF. CDR3 DNA: TGTGCCAGCAGCCCCTCGGACCAAGAGACCCAGTACTTC.